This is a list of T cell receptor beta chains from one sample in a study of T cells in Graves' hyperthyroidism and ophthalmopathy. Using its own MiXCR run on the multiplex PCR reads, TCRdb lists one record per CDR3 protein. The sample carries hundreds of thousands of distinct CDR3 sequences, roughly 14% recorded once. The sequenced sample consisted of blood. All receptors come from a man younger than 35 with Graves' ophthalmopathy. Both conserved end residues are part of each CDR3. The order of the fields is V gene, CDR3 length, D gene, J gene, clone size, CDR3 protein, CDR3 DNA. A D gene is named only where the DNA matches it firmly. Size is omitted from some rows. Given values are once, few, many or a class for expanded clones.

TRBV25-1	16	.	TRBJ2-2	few	CASSDPWAGATGELFF	TGTGCCAGCAGTGACCCCTGGGCAGGGGCCACCGGGGAGCTGTTTTTT
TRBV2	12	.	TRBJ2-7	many	CASSPVSYEQYF	TGTGCCAGCAGTCCCGTCTCCTACGAGCAGTACTTC
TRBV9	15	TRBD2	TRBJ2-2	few	CASSAGGGNTRELFF	TGTGCCAGCAGCGCTGGGGGGGGTAACACCAGGGAGCTGTTTTTT
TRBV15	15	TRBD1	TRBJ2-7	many	CATSRVIGQGYEQYF	TGTGCCACCAGCAGAGTAATAGGACAGGGCTACGAGCAGTACTTC
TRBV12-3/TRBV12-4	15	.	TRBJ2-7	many	CASSIPRDGGYEQYF	TGTGCCAGCAGTATTCCCCGGGACGGAGGATACGAGCAGTACTTC
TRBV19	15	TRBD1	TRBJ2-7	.	CASSIGTGPSYEQYF	TGTGCCAGTAGTATAGGGACAGGGCCATCCTACGAGCAGTACTTC
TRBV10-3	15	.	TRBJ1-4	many	CAISAEGLAGEKLFF	TGTGCCATCAGTGCCGAAGGTCTAGCCGGGGAAAAACTGTTTTTT
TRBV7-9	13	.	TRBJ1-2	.	CASSLGRVGGYTF	TGTGCCAGCAGCTTAGGCCGGGTAGGAGGCTACACCTTC
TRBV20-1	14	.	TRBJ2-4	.	CSARDWQGWNIQYF	TGCAGTGCTAGAGATTGGCAGGGGTGGAACATTCAGTACTTC
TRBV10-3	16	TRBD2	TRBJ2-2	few	CAYQALAGDGPGELFF	TGTGCCTATCAGGCTCTAGCGGGAGATGGACCCGGGGAGCTGTTTTTT
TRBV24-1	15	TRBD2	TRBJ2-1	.	CATGLAGGPGNEQFF	TGTGCCACCGGCCTAGCGGGAGGGCCGGGCAATGAGCAGTTCTTC
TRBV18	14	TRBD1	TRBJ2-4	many	CASSPLGQENIQYF	TGTGCCAGCTCACCATTAGGACAGGAAAACATTCAGTACTTC
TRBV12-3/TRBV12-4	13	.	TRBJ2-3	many	CASSLQDTDTQYF	TGTGCCAGCAGTTTGCAAGACACAGATACGCAGTATTTT
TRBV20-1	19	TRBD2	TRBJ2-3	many	CRLTMGLAGGPSTADTQYF	TGCAGACTTACGATGGGACTAGCGGGAGGGCCCTCAACTGCAGATACGCAGTATTTT
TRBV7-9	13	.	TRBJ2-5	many	CASRKRDQETQYF	TGTGCCAGCAGAAAAAGGGACCAAGAGACCCAGTACTTC
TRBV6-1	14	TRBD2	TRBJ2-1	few	CASRFGTSNNEQFF	TGTGCCAGCAGATTCGGGACTAGCAACAATGAGCAGTTCTTC
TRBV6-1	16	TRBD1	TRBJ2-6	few	CTSRPTGGGGANVLTF	TGTACCAGCAGACCCACAGGGGGCGGTGGGGCCAACGTCCTGACTTTC
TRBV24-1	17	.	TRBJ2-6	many	CATSDPGATSGANVLTF	TGTGCCACCAGTGATCCCGGGGCGACCTCTGGGGCCAACGTCCTGACTTTC
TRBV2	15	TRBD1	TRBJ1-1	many	CASTGQTGASTEAFF	TGTGCCAGCACTGGGCAGACAGGGGCGAGCACTGAAGCTTTCTTT
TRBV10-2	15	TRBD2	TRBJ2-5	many	CASREAGLAGETQYF	TGCGCCAGCAGGGAAGCGGGACTAGCGGGAGAGACCCAGTACTTC
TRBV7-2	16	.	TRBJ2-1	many	CASSLVGQYPYNEQFF	TGTGCCAGCAGCTTAGTAGGACAGTACCCTTACAATGAGCAGTTCTTC
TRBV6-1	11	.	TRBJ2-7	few	CASSEPYEQYF	TGTGCCAGCAGTGAACCTTACGAGCAGTACTTC
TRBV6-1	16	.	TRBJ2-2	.	CASSQNRDSNTGELFF	TGTGCCAGCAGCCAAAACCGGGACTCTAACACCGGGGAGCTGTTTTTT
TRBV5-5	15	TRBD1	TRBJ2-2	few	CASSLGGQTTGELFF	TGTGCCAGCAGCTTGGGGGGACAGACCACCGGGGAGCTGTTTTTT
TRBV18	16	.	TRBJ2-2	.	CASSISGGGNTGELFF	TGTGCCAGCTCAATCAGCGGAGGGGGCAACACCGGGGAGCTGTTTTTT
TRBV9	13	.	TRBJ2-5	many	CASSPGVVETQYF	TGTGCCAGCAGCCCCGGAGTAGTGGAGACCCAGTACTTC
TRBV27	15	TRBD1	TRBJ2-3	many	CASNPTGALTDTQYF	TGTGCCAGCAACCCGACAGGGGCCCTCACAGATACGCAGTATTTT
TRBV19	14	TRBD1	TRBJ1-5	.	CASSIGQGNQPQHF	TGTGCCAGTAGTATCGGACAGGGCAATCAGCCCCAGCATTTT
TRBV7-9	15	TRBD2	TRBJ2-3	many	CASRPLSGGSDTQYF	TGTGCCAGCAGGCCCTTGAGCGGGGGTTCAGATACGCAGTATTTT
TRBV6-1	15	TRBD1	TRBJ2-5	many	CASRRGEGQAETQYF	TGTGCCAGCAGGAGGGGCGAGGGACAGGCCGAGACCCAGTACTTC
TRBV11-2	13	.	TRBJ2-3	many	CASSLGITDTQYF	TGTGCCAGCAGCTTAGGGATAACAGATACGCAGTATTTT
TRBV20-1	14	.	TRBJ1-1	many	CSARDLWRKTEAFF	TGCAGTGCTAGAGATCTGTGGCGGAAAACTGAAGCTTTCTTT
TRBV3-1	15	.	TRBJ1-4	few	CASSPSAGRREKLFF	TGTGCCAGCAGCCCTTCAGCCGGGAGAAGGGAAAAACTGTTTTTT
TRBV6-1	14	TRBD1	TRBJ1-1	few	CASSGGQGVTEAFF	TGTGCCAGCAGTGGGGGACAGGGCGTCACTGAAGCTTTCTTT
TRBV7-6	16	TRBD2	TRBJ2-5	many	CASSLTQRGGLETQYF	TGTGCCAGCAGCTTAACCCAGCGGGGGGGCCTTGAGACCCAGTACTTC
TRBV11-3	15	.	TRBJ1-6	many	CASSQSSGNNSPLHF	TGTGCCAGCAGCCAATCCTCAGGGAACAATTCACCCCTCCACTTT
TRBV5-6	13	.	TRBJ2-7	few	CASSLVSAYEQYF	TGTGCCAGCAGCTTGGTTTCTGCCTACGAGCAGTACTTC
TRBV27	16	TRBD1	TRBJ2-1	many	CASSFLGQGGGIEQFF	TGTGCCAGCAGTTTCTTAGGACAGGGTGGGGGCATCGAGCAGTTCTTC
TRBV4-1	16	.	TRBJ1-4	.	CASSQESGGYVEKLFF	TGCGCCAGCAGCCAAGAATCCGGGGGCTATGTTGAAAAACTGTTTTTT
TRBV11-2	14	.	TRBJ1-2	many	CASSLAPGGYGYTF	TGTGCCAGCAGCTTAGCCCCGGGCGGCTATGGCTACACCTTC
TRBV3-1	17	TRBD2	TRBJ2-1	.	CASSQETTSGSYNEQFF	TGTGCCAGCAGCCAAGAAACGACTAGCGGCTCCTACAATGAGCAGTTCTTC
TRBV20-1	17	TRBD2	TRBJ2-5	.	CSARDLGSGGPPETQYF	TGCAGTGCTAGAGATCTGGGGAGCGGGGGCCCCCCCGAGACCCAGTACTTC
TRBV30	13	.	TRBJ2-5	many	CAWSGQPQETQYF	TGTGCCTGGAGTGGCCAGCCCCAAGAGACCCAGTACTTC
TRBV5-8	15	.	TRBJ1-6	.	CASTRDGGGNSPLHF	TGTGCCAGCACCCGGGACGGGGGAGGCAATTCACCCCTCCACTTT
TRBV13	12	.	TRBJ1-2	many	CASSLDSLGYTF	TGTGCCAGCAGCTTAGATTCGCTTGGCTACACCTTC
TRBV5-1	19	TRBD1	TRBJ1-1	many	CASSPGYRGQARMNTEAFF	TGCGCCAGCAGCCCTGGATACAGGGGGCAAGCCCGGATGAACACTGAAGCTTTCTTT
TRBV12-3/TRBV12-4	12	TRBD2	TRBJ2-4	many	CASGLSGDIQYF	TGTGCCAGCGGATTAAGCGGGGACATTCAGTACTTC
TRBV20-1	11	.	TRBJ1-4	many	CSAQTHEKLFF	TGCAGTGCCCAGACACATGAAAAACTGTTTTTT
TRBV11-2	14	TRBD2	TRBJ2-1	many	CASSFGTSYNEQFF	TGTGCCAGCAGCTTCGGGACTAGCTACAATGAGCAGTTCTTC
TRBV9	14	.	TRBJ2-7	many	CASKVQGQSYEQYF	TGTGCCAGCAAGGTCCAGGGGCAATCCTACGAGCAGTACTTC
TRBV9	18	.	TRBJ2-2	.	CASSTPLLPGDYSGELFF	TGTGCCAGCAGCACCCCCCTCCTGCCGGGGGATTACAGCGGGGAGCTGTTTTTT
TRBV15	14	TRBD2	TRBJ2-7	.	CALGTSGPLDEQYF	TGTGCCTTAGGGACTAGCGGGCCTCTCGACGAGCAGTACTTC
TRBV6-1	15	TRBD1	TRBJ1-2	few	CASSEDGQGVYGYTF	TGTGCCAGCAGTGAAGACGGACAGGGAGTTTATGGCTACACCTTC
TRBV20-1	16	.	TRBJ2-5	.	CSARSPFHRVQETQYF	TGCAGTGCTAGATCCCCTTTTCATCGGGTTCAAGAGACCCAGTACTTC
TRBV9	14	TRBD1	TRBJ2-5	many	CASSGQGAWETQYF	TGTGCCAGCAGCGGACAGGGGGCATGGGAGACCCAGTACTTC
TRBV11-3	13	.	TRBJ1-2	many	CASSSTAGYGYTF	TGTGCCAGCAGCTCGACGGCGGGTTATGGCTACACCTTC
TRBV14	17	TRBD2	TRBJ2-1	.	CASSQRGAGGPYNEQFF	TGTGCCAGCAGCCAACGTGGGGCGGGAGGGCCTTACAATGAGCAGTTCTTC